This T cell receptor beta chain appears in the sequencing data of a study of Tregs in tolerant kidney transplant recipients. Study-level findings and limits: No direct test of biological reproducibility was done here. Tolerant patients' donor-specific Tregs expanded beyond overall Tregs, suggesting antigen-driven growth. Findings come from small patient numbers and require larger validation.

Per germline, CDR1 LNHDA and CDR2 SQIVND (reference sequence). This CDR3 contains 15 residues. Unmatched junction bases numbered 9, after V lost 4 bases and J lost 5 bases. Measured with immunoSEQ multiplex PCR; TCRdb has only the in-frame clones, and not every one. The sample lists about 50,000 clones; 89% were seen once. Regarding this clone: Its antigen is unknown.

Mixed chimerism was transient after nonmyeloablative marrow transplants from related graft donors. The clonotype was recovered from a human patient who received a combined kidney and bone marrow transplant. Some T cells here may be from the graft donor. Material: CD8+ T cells from blood (PBMCs), obtained 12 months after the transplant. The rearrangement joins TRBV19 to TRBJ2-7; 9 bases agree with TRBD2. The CDR3 sequence is CASSTNLGLANEQYF. CDR3 nucleotides: TGTGCCAGTAGTACAAACCTCGGACTAGCGAACGAGCAGTACTTC.